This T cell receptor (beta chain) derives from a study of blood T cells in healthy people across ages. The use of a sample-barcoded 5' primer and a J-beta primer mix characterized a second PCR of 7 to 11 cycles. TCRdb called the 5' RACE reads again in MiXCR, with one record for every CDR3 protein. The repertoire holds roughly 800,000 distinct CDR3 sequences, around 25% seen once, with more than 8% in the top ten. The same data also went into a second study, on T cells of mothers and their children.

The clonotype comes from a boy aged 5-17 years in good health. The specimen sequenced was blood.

The CDR3 bases are TGCGCCAGCAGCTTCGCGGGAGATGAAAAACTGTTTTTT. Encoded protein: CASSFAGDEKLFF. The genes are TRBV5-1 and TRBJ1-4; no reliable D call. The V gene's germline CDR1 is SGHRS and CDR2 YFSETQ. Trimming cost V 2 bases and J 6 bases, with 8 bases left between them. The CDR3 covers 13 residues.